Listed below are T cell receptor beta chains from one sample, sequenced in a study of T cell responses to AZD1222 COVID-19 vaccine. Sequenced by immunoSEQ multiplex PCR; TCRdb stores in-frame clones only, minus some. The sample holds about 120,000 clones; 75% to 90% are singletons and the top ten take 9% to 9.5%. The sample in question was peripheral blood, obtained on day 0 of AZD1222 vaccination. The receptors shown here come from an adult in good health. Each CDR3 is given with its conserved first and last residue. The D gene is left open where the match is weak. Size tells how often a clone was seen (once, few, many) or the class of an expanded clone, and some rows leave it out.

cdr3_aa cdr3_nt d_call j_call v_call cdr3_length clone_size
CASSVSSSYNEQFF TGTGCCAGCAGCGTAAGCAGCTCCTACAATGAGCAGTTCTTC NA TRBJ2-1 TRBV9 14 NA
CASSHVRQGDQPQHF TGTGCCAGCAGCCACGTACGACAGGGGGATCAGCCCCAGCATTTT TRBD1 TRBJ1-5 TRBV4-2 15 NA
CASSADRGDYGYTF TGTGCCAGCAGCGCGGACAGGGGCGACTATGGCTACACCTTC TRBD1 TRBJ1-2 TRBV9 14 NA
CASSLPQGSQQYF TGTGCCAGCAGTTTGCCCCAGGGGTCCCAGCAGTACTTC NA TRBJ2-7 TRBV27 13 NA
CAWRDTAYEQYF TGTGCCTGGAGGGACACTGCCTACGAGCAGTACTTC NA TRBJ2-7 TRBV30 12 NA
CASSFLPGQGADEQYF TGTGCCAGCAGTTTCTTGCCCGGACAGGGGGCCGACGAGCAGTACTTC TRBD1 TRBJ2-7 TRBV28 16 once
CASSKVEDREETQYF TGTGCCAGCAGCAAAGTAGAGGACAGAGAAGAGACCCAGTACTTC NA TRBJ2-5 TRBV21-1 15 NA
CASSYSSVGLEEKLFF TGTGCCAGCAGTTACTCATCGGTGGGTTTGGAAGAAAAACTGTTTTTT NA TRBJ1-4 TRBV6-6 16 NA
CSASVFAGAGTEAFF TGCAGTGCTAGTGTGTTCGCGGGGGCTGGCACTGAAGCTTTCTTT NA TRBJ1-1 TRBV20-1 15 few
CASSLPLAGGPWNEQFF TGTGCCAGCAGCCTACCACTAGCGGGAGGGCCTTGGAATGAGCAGTTCTTC TRBD2 TRBJ2-1 TRBV7-2 17 NA
CASSFVSGNENTIYF TGCGCCAGCAGCTTTGTCTCAGGGAATGAGAACACCATATATTTT NA TRBJ1-3 TRBV5-1 15 NA
CAWSFRLNEKLFF TGTGCCTGGAGTTTCAGACTTAATGAAAAACTGTTTTTT NA TRBJ1-4 TRBV30 13 NA
CATAGRQGYYGYTF TGTGCCACAGCAGGCCGACAGGGCTACTATGGCTACACCTTC TRBD1 TRBJ1-2 TRBV5-8 14 NA
CASRKREKLFF TGTGCCAGCAGAAAAAGGGAAAAACTGTTTTTT NA TRBJ1-4 TRBV27 11 NA
CASSVELAARSYNEQFF TGTGCCAGCAGCGTAGAACTAGCGGCCCGCTCCTACAATGAGCAGTTCTTC TRBD2 TRBJ2-1 TRBV9 17 few
CASSIQGGGTGELFF TGCGCCAGCAGCATACAGGGAGGCGGCACCGGGGAGCTGTTTTTT NA TRBJ2-2 TRBV5-1 15 NA
CASSYPPKQFF TGTGCCAGCAGTTACCCGCCAAAGCAGTTCTTC NA TRBJ2-1 TRBV6-2/TRBV6-3 11 NA
CTSFPTGLQGNEQFF TGCACCAGCTTTCCGACAGGCCTCCAAGGGAATGAGCAGTTCTTC NA TRBJ2-1 TRBV1 15 NA
CATRSVEQYF TGTGCCACCAGGTCGGTCGAGCAGTACTTC NA TRBJ2-7 TRBV24-1 10 NA
CASSFDTGYAGYTF TGTGCCAGCAGCTTCGATACAGGGTATGCGGGCTACACCTTC NA TRBJ1-2 TRBV7-9 14 NA
CASSSLAGGRYEQYF TGCGCCAGCAGCTCCTTAGCGGGAGGCCGCTACGAGCAGTACTTC TRBD2 TRBJ2-7 TRBV5-1 15 NA
CATTSGGPREQYF TGTGCCACTACCTCTGGGGGGCCACGAGAGCAGTACTTC NA TRBJ2-7 TRBV11-3 13 once
CASSYGRYEQYF TGTGCCAGCAGTTACGGCCGCTACGAGCAGTACTTC NA TRBJ2-7 TRBV6-2/TRBV6-3 12 NA
CASMHYYAMEQYF TGTGCCAGCATGCATTACTACGCAATGGAGCAGTACTTC NA TRBJ2-7 TRBV5-6 13 NA
CASSPLVGYEQYF TGTGCCAGCAGCCCGCTCGTGGGCTACGAGCAGTACTTC NA TRBJ2-7 TRBV14 13 NA
CASSPASGQRGLETQYF TGTGCCAGCAGCCCTGCTAGTGGACAAAGAGGATTAGAGACCCAGTACTTC NA TRBJ2-5 TRBV25-1 17 NA
CASNTDSLNQPQHF TGTGCCAGCAACACGGACAGTCTCAATCAGCCCCAGCATTTT NA TRBJ1-5 TRBV2 14 NA
CASSPGGSYGYTF TGTGCCAGCTCACCAGGGGGCAGCTATGGCTACACCTTC NA TRBJ1-2 TRBV18 13 NA
CASSYSGTEYGYTF TGTGCCAGCAGTTACTCCGGGACAGAGTATGGCTACACCTTC TRBD1 TRBJ1-2 TRBV6-2/TRBV6-3 14 NA
CASSSQGQFNEQYF TGCGCCAGCAGCTCACAGGGACAGTTCAACGAGCAGTACTTC TRBD1 TRBJ2-7 TRBV5-1 14 NA
CASNPGDSSYEQYF TGTGCCAGTAACCCGGGCGATAGCTCCTACGAGCAGTACTTC NA TRBJ2-7 TRBV6-5 14 NA
CASSYGPGYGNTIYF TGTGCCAGCAGTTACGGTCCGGGTTATGGAAACACCATATATTTT NA TRBJ1-3 TRBV6-5 15 NA
CASSPRGGWLNTEAFF TGTGCCAGTAGTCCAAGGGGCGGGTGGCTGAACACTGAAGCTTTCTTT NA TRBJ1-1 TRBV19 16 NA
CAISGGQDTGELFF TGTGCCATCAGTGGGGGACAGGACACCGGGGAGCTGTTTTTT TRBD1 TRBJ2-2 TRBV10-3 14 NA
CASSFVGGGYGYTF TGTGCCAGCAGCTTCGTAGGGGGCGGTTATGGCTACACCTTC TRBD1 TRBJ1-2 TRBV7-9 14 once
CAWRGTYTEAFF TGTGCCTGGAGGGGGACCTACACTGAAGCTTTCTTT NA TRBJ1-1 TRBV30 12 few
CASSSPGLAGGSYEQYF TGTGCCAGCAGTAGCCCGGGACTAGCGGGGGGCTCCTACGAGCAGTACTTC TRBD2 TRBJ2-7 TRBV28 17 NA
CASSRRGMNTEAFF TGTGCCAGCAGCCGCCGAGGGATGAACACTGAAGCTTTCTTT NA TRBJ1-1 TRBV6-5 14 NA
CATSDATGWGGYTF TGTGCCACCAGTGATGCGACAGGGTGGGGCGGCTACACCTTC TRBD1 TRBJ1-2 TRBV24-1 14 once
CASSLLEQGRSPLHF TGTGCCAGCAGCCTACTTGAACAGGGCCGCTCACCCCTCCACTTT NA TRBJ1-6 TRBV6-2/TRBV6-3 15 few
CAISEAQGGNEKLFF TGTGCCATCAGTGAAGCGCAGGGGGGTAATGAAAAACTGTTTTTT TRBD1 TRBJ1-4 TRBV10-3 15 few
CASSLAFGQGALGNSPLHF TGTGCCAGCAGCTTGGCCTTTGGACAGGGGGCGCTCGGTAATTCACCCCTCCACTTT TRBD1 TRBJ1-6 TRBV5-6 19 NA
CASSLTAGGLTGELFF TGTGCCAGCAGCTTAACAGCGGGGGGGCTCACCGGGGAGCTGTTTTTT TRBD2 TRBJ2-2 TRBV7-9 16 NA
CASSYAGASYEQYF TGTGCCAGCAGTTATGCGGGGGCTAGCTACGAGCAGTACTTC NA TRBJ2-7 TRBV6-2/TRBV6-3 14 NA
CASRRSGLREQFF TGTGCCAGCAGAAGGAGCGGACTAAGAGAGCAGTTCTTC NA TRBJ2-1 TRBV6-5 13 NA
CASSVGSTAQYSPLHF TGTGCCAGCAGCGTAGGTTCGACAGCGCAATATTCACCCCTCCACTTT NA TRBJ1-6 TRBV9 16 NA
CASSPLPGVNRSNYGYTF TGTGCCAGCAGCCCTTTGCCGGGGGTGAATCGGTCTAACTATGGCTACACCTTC NA TRBJ1-2 TRBV7-9 18 NA
CASSLEGRNEQYF TGTGCCAGCAGTTTAGAAGGACGCAACGAGCAGTACTTC NA TRBJ2-7 TRBV28 13 NA
CASSQDRGGPYNEQFF TGTGCCAGCAGCCAAGATCGGGGGGGACCGTACAATGAGCAGTTCTTC TRBD2 TRBJ2-1 TRBV4-2 16 NA
CASSPHTVSYEQYF TGTGCCAGCAGCCCCCACACAGTCTCCTACGAGCAGTACTTC NA TRBJ2-7 TRBV28 14 NA
CASSPAVGGRTEAFF TGTGCCAGCTCACCCGCTGTAGGGGGAAGGACTGAAGCTTTCTTT NA TRBJ1-1 TRBV18 15 once
CASSQDGGGSYNEQFF TGCGCCAGCAGCCAAGATGGGGGGGGAAGCTACAATGAGCAGTTCTTC TRBD2 TRBJ2-1 TRBV4-1 16 NA